This entry features one TCR beta chain sequence. As handled by the study authors: Estimated nucleated cell counts came from reference gene primer amplification. Sequenced by immunoSEQ multiplex PCR; TCRdb stores in-frame clones only, minus some. Clone size and V and J calls were adopted from that table, with D and trimming inferred from the DNA. The sample comprises 120,000 to 150,000 clones, roughly 82% of which are singletons, and roughly 13% rests with the top ten. The entry originates in a study of blood T cell repertoires in COVID-19. On the study more broadly: T cells, B-cell-depleted T cells, or PBMCs supplied cDNA or gDNA.

The sample consisted of peripheral blood. The source is a man of 80 years or more with acute or convalescent COVID-19.

The CDR3 reads CASSSAGAGEQYF. The CDR3 bases are TGTGCCAGCAGTTCCGCCGGGGCGGGGGAGCAGTACTTC. V and J are TRBV6-2 or TRBV6-3 and TRBJ2-7; D may be TRBD2 (6 bases). Trimming pared 4 bases from V and 7 bases from J, leaving 14 bases between. The CDR3 runs 13 residues. Germline values: CDR1 MNHEY, CDR2 SVGEGT.